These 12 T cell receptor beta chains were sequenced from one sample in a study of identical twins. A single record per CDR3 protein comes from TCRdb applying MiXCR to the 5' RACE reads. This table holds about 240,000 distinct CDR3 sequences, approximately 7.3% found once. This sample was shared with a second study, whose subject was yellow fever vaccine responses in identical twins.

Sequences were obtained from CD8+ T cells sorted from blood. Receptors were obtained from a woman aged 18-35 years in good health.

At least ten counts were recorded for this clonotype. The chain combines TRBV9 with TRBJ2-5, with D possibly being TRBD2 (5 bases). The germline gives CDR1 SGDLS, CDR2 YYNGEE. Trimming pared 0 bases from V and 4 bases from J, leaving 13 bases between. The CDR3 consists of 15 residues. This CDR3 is CASSVEWGVGETQYF. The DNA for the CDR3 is TGTGCCAGCAGCGTAGAATGGGGAGTGGGAGAGACCCAGTACTTC. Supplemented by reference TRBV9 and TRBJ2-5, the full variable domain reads DSGVTQTPKHLITATGQRVTLRCSPRSGDLSVYWYQQSLDQGLQFLIQYYNGEERAKGNILERFSAQQFPDLHSELNLSSLELGDSALYFCASSVEWGVGETQYFGPGTRLLVL.

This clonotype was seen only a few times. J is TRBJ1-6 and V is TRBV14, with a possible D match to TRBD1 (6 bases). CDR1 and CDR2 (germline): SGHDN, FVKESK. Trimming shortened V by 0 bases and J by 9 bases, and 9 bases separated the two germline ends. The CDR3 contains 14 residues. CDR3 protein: CASSQDRGGSPLHF. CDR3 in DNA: TGTGCCAGCAGCCAAGACAGGGGAGGTTCACCCCTCCACTTT.

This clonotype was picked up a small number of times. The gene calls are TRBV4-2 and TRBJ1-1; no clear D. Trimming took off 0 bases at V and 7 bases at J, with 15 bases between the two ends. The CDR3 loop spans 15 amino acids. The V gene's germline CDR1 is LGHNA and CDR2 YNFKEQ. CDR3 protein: CASSQDKQAGNEAFF. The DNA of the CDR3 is TGTGCCAGCAGCCAAGATAAGCAGGCCGGGAATGAAGCTTTCTTT.

The CDR3 coding sequence is TGTGCCAGCAGCTTAATCCCCAGGTTGGACTACGAGCAGTACTTC. This sequence encodes CASSLIPRLDYEQYF. The V call is TRBV7-2, the J call TRBJ2-7, with D uncertain. Germline V lookup: CDR1 SGHTA, CDR2 FQGNSA. This CDR3 contains 15 residues. Trimming stripped 2 bases from V and 3 bases from J, with 14 bases between.

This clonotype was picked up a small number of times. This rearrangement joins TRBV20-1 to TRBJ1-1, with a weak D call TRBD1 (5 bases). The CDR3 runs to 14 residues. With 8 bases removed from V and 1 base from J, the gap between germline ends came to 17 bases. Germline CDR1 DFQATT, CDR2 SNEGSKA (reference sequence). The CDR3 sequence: CSPLPGTANTEAFF. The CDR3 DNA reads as TGCAGTCCCCTCCCCGGGACGGCGAACACTGAAGCTTTCTTT.

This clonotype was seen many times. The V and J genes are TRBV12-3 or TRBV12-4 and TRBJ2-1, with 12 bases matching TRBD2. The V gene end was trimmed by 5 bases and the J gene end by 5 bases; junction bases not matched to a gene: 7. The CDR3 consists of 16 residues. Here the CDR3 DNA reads TGTGCCAGCAGTGCCCCGGGACTAGCGGGCCACAATGAGCAGTTCTTC. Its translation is CASSAPGLAGHNEQFF.

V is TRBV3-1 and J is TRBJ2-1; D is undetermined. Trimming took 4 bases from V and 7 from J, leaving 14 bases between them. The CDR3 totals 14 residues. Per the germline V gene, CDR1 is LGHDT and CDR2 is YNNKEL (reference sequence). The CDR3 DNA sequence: TGTGCCAGCAGCCTTACCTTGACCGCTAATGAGCAGTTCTTC. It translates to CASSLTLTANEQFF.

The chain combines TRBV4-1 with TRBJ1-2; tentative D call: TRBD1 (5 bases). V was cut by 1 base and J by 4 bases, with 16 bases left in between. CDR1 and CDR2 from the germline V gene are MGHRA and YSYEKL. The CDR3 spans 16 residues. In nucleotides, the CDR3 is TGCGCCAGCAGCCAAGCCCCGGGGGAAGTCCCCTATGGCTACACCTTC. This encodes CASSQAPGEVPYGYTF.

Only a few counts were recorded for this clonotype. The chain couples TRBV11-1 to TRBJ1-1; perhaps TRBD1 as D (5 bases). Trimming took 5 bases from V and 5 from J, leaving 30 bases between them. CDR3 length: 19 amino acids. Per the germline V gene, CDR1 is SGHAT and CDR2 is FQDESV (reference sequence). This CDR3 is CASSPPPVLMQGWGTEAFF. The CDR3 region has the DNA TGTGCCAGCAGCCCACCCCCGGTCCTCATGCAGGGTTGGGGGACTGAAGCTTTCTTT.

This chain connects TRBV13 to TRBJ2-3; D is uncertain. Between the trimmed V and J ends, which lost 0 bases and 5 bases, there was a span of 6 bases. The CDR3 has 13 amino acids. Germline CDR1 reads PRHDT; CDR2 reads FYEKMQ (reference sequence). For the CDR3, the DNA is TGTGCCAGCAGCTTAGGAACTCAAGATACGCAGTATTTT. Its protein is CASSLGTQDTQYF.

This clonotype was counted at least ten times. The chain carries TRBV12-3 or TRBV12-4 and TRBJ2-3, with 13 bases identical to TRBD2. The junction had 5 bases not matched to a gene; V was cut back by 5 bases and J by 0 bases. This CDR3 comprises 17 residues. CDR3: CASSGLAGDSSTDTQYF. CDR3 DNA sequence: TGTGCCAGCAGTGGACTAGCGGGGGACTCTAGCACAGATACGCAGTATTTT.

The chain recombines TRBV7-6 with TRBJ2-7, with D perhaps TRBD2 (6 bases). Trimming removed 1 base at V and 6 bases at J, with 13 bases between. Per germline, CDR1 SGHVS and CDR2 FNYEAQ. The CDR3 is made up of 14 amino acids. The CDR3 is CASSLGLGGGEQYF. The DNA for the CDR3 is TGTGCCAGCAGCTTAGGACTAGGTGGGGGCGAGCAGTACTTC.